This T cell receptor beta chain was observed in a study of CD8+ T cells in alopecia areata. The study's findings and limits: Lesional scalp, especially alopecia totalis/universalis, showed higher clonality than normal scalp.

This clone was recorded a few times. Its antigen is unidentified. RNA was extracted and reverse transcribed into cDNA as the sequencing template. Only in-frame clones appear in the TCRdb table, and some are missing; sequencing was by immunoSEQ multiplex PCR. The sample consists of 98,000 or so clones, 58% of them appearing once. Per germline, CDR1 MGHRA and CDR2 YSYEKL. Trimming pared 0 bases from V and 3 bases from J, leaving 9 bases between. This CDR3 has 14 amino acids. Sequencing was carried out using NKG2D-low CD8+ T cells sorted from blood. The chain links TRBV4-1 to TRBJ2-7; D is ambiguous. The source of this sequence is a human donor with alopecia areata. The CDR3 protein is CASSQDPSLYEQYF. CDR3 nucleotides: TGCGCCAGCAGCCAAGACCCATCCCTCTACGAGCAGTACTTC.